This TCR beta chain stems from a study of cytomegalovirus exposure and HLA in healthy donors. Findings of the study overall: The authors later linked a missense DCLRE1C variant to TCR beta V- and J-gene trimming. A later analysis linked 15,000 to 20,000 TCR beta sequences to HLA alleles at 0.05 false discovery rate. Analyses of presence/absence relied on an assumption of roughly uniform sequencing depth across donors.

On this clone itself: Its antigen is unknown.

This CDR3 has 14 amino acids. Germline assignment: CDR1 MNHEY and CDR2 SMNVEV (reference sequence). Both 60 Vbeta primers and 13 Jbeta primers went into the PCR. Data came from immunoSEQ multiplex PCR; TCRdb stores just in-frame clones and leaves some out. The sample consists of about 120,000 clones, about 80% of them appearing once. Sequencing was performed on PBMCs. This TCR was sampled from a woman aged 18-29 years in good health and CMV-seronegative. The gene calls are TRBV27 and TRBJ2-5; D is perhaps TRBD2 (6 bases). The DNA matches TRBJ2-7 better at its end, which makes the J call doubtful. CDR3: CASSITRGTYEQYF. The CDR3 DNA sequence: TGTGCCAGCAGCATCACTCGGGGGACCTACGAGCAGTACTTC.